The present TCR beta chain was sequenced within a study of PD-1 blockade in mismatch repair-deficient tumors. About the research overall: All were previously treated, progressing patients with approximately 11 mismatch repair-deficient cancer types.

PCR or immunohistochemistry showed mismatch repair deficiency in every enrolled patient. The TCR-sequenced patients were a few responders to pembrolizumab. Libraries were prepared by immunoSEQ multiplex PCR; TCRdb keeps only in-frame clonotypes and omits some of them. Here the sample spans about 67,000 clones, 70% to 80% being singletons. Regarding this clone: The antigen is not known.

CDR1 and CDR2 (germline): SNHLY, FYNNEI. With 10 bases clipped from V and 5 bases from J, the junction kept 18 bases outside the gene matches. There are 16 residues in the CDR3. Study results and caveats: Tumor-resident clones, often absent from pretreatment blood, expanded after pembrolizumab and then contracted.

The receptor was isolated from an adult with mismatch repair-deficient cancer. This rearrangement joins TRBV2 to TRBJ2-7, with 9 bases lining up with TRBD1. Sequenced material: peripheral blood, taken 2 weeks after starting pembrolizumab. CDR3 sequence (DNA): TGTGCCACTACGGACAGGGGACCGGCCGAACCCCACGAGCAGTACTTC. This codes for CATTDRGPAEPHEQYF.